This T cell receptor beta chain stems from a study of CD8+ T cells in alopecia areata. Extracted RNA was reverse transcribed, and the resulting cDNA served as sequencing template. Data came from immunoSEQ multiplex PCR; TCRdb stores just in-frame clones and leaves some out. The table lists 250,000 or so clones, under 80% of them singletons. Patients with alopecia areata provided lesional scalp punch biopsies as well as peripheral blood. This clone was seen more than once but under ten times. The clonotype was recovered from a human donor with alopecia areata. The sample in question was CD4+ T cells sorted from blood, obtained at week 0.

The CDR3 protein is CASSRGGNAETQYF. CDR3 nucleotides: TGTGCCAGCAGCAGAGGAGGAAACGCAGAGACCCAGTACTTC. The chain uses TRBV28 and TRBJ2-5; maybe TRBD2 (5 bases). Deletions cut 6 bases from V and 4 bases from J, with 15 bases between. Germline CDR1 MDHEN, CDR2 SYDVKM. The CDR3 contains 14 residues.